The 9 T cell receptor beta chains below were found in one sample sequenced in a study of cytomegalovirus exposure and HLA in healthy donors. PCR was performed using 60 Vbeta and 13 Jbeta primers. The method was immunoSEQ multiplex PCR; TCRdb's version includes in-frame clones alone and lacks a portion of them. This sample yields approximately 160,000 clones, of which more than 65% are seen a single time; 2.8% belongs to the top ten. Sample: PBMCs. The receptors derive from a woman between 35 and 50 years old in good health and CMV-seropositive.

This clone has only one observation. V and J are TRBV19 and TRBJ2-2, with D unresolved. CDR1 and CDR2 (germline): LNHDA, SQIVND (reference sequence). Trimming removed 3 bases from V and 3 bases from J, with 8 bases in between. This CDR3 has 14 amino acids. The CDR3 protein is CASSMRPDTGELFF. CDR3 DNA: TGTGCCAGTAGTATGAGGCCCGACACCGGGGAGCTGTTTTTT.

The rearrangement links TRBV5-6 to TRBJ2-7; D might be TRBD2 (5 bases). CDR1 SGHDT and CDR2 YYEEEE come from the germline V gene. The length of the CDR3 is 14 residues. The V end was cut by 3 bases, the J end by 2 bases, with 12 bases between. This chain's CDR3 is CASSSGNGAYEQYF. The CDR3 DNA sequence: TGTGCCAGCAGCTCGGGGAACGGAGCCTACGAGCAGTACTTC.

The chain carries TRBV7-8 and TRBJ1-2, with a weak D call TRBD1 (6 bases). The CDR3 spans 15 residues. Trimming cost V 1 base and J 1 base, with 10 bases left between them. Per the germline V gene, CDR1 is SGHVS and CDR2 is FQNEAQ. CDR3 DNA sequence: TGTGCCAGCAGCTTAGGGACAGCAAGTAACTATGGCTACACCTTC. Its translation: CASSLGTASNYGYTF.

J is TRBJ2-3 and V is TRBV7-9; weak D call: TRBD2 (6 bases). This CDR3 region has 13 residues. Trimming left V 10 bases short and J 3 bases short, with 14 bases between. Germline CDR1 is SEHNR and CDR2 is FQNEAQ (reference sequence). For the CDR3, the DNA is TGTGCCACCCGAGGGCTAGCGACAGATACGCAGTATTTT. Encoded protein: CATRGLATDTQYF.

The genes are TRBV6-6 and TRBJ2-5, with D perhaps matching TRBD1 (6 bases). Trimming removed 6 bases at V and 3 bases at J, with 14 bases between. Germline CDR1 is MNHNY and CDR2 is SVGAGI (reference sequence). The CDR3 is 14 amino acids. CDR3 nucleotide sequence: TGTGCCAGCAGCCTTACAGGGTTTGAAGAGACCCAGTACTTC. Its protein is CASSLTGFEETQYF.

CDR3 sequence reads: CASSHLAGVHEQYF. CDR3 sequence (DNA): TGTGCCAGCAGCCACCTAGCGGGAGTCCACGAGCAGTACTTC. The chain joins TRBV14 to TRBJ2-7; 10 nucleotides agree with TRBD2. This CDR3 contains 14 residues. Unmatched junction bases numbered 4, after V lost 3 bases and J lost 5 bases. Germline V gene data show CDR1 as SGHDN and CDR2 as FVKESK. The full variable domain, in which reference TRBV14 and TRBJ2-7 provide the parts outside the CDR3, is EAGVTQFPSHSVIEKGQTVTLRCDPISGHDNLYWYRRVMGKEIKFLLHFVKESKQDESGMPNNRFLAERTGGTYSTLKVQPAELEDSGVYFCASSHLAGVHEQYFGPGTRLTVT.

The sample holds a few counts of this clone. V and J are TRBV28 and TRBJ2-7, with D perhaps matching TRBD2 (6 bases). CDR1 is MDHEN, CDR2 SYDVKM, per germline. The CDR3 consists of 14 residues. V shed 5 bases and J shed 5 bases, with 16 bases lying between them. The CDR3 DNA follows: TGTGCCAGCAGTCTGACCGGGAGTATCGACGAGCAGTACTTC. Protein product: CASSLTGSIDEQYF.

The chain has TRBV4-1 and TRBJ1-2; 12 bases map to TRBD1. V trimming: 3 bases; J trimming: 4 bases; junction bases outside the gene matches: 6. The CDR3 is 16 residues long. The germline V gene has CDR1 MGHRA and CDR2 YSYEKL. The CDR3 sequence: CASSQQGTGGAYGYTF. CDR3 nucleotide sequence: TGCGCCAGCAGCCAGCAAGGGACAGGGGGCGCCTATGGCTACACCTTC.

V and J are TRBV28 and TRBJ1-2; 9 nucleotides line up with TRBD1. Germline CDR1 MDHEN, CDR2 SYDVKM. The CDR3 is 13 amino acids. V gave up 6 bases and J gave up 6 bases; unmatched junction bases: 5. In DNA, the CDR3 is TGTGCCAGCAGAGAACAGGGGGCTGATGGCTACACCTTC. Residues: CASREQGADGYTF.